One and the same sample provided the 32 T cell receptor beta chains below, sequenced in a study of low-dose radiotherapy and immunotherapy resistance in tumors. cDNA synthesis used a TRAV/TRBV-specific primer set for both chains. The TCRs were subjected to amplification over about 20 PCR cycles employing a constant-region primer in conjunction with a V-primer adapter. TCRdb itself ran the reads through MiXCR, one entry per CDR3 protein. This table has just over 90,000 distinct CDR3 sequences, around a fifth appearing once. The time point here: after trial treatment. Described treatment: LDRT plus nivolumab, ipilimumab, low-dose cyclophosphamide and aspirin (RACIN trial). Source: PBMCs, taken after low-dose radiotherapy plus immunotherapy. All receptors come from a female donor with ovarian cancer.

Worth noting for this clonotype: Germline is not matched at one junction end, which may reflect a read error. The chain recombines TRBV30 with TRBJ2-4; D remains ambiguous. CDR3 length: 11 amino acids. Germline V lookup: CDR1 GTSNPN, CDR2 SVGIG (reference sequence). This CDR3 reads CAWSVLSWTAF. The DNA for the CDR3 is TGTGCCTGGAGTGTACTTAGTTGGACCGCCTTC.

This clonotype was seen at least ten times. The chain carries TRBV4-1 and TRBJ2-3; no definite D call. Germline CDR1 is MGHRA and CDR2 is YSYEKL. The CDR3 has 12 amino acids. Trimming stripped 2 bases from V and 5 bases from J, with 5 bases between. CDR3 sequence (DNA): TGCGCCAGCAGCCAACCTCGAGATACGCAGTATTTT. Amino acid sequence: CASSQPRDTQYF.

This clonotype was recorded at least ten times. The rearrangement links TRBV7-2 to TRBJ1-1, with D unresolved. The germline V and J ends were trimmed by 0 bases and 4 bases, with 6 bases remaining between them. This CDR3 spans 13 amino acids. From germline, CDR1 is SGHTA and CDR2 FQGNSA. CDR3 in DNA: TGTGCCAGCAGCTTAGCGCCGATCACTGAAGCTTTCTTT. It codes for CASSLAPITEAFF.

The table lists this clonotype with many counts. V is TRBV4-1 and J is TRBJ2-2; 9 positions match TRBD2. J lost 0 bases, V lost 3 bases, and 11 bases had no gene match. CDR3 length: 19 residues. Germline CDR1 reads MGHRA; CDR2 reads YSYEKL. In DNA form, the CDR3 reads TGCGCCAGCAGCCATGGGTCAGCGGGGGGCCTTGCGAACACCGGGGAGCTGTTTTTT. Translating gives CASSHGSAGGLANTGELFF.

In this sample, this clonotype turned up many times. The CDR3 spells CASSPGRGVSNEQFF. CDR3 coding DNA: TGTGCCAGCAGTCCCGGGCGCGGGGTGTCTAATGAGCAGTTCTTC. V usage is TRBV2 and J usage is TRBJ2-1; TRBD2 is a possible D gene (6 bases). Germline V gene lookup returns CDR1 SNHLY and CDR2 FYNNEI. CDR3 length: 15 residues. The V and J ends lost 5 bases and 7 bases respectively, with 18 bases between them.

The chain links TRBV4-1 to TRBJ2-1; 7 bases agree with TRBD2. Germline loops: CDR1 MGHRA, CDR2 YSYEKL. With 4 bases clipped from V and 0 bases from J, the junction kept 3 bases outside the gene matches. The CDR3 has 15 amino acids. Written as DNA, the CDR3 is TGCGCCAGCAGCCCAACTAGCGACTCCTACAATGAGCAGTTCTTC. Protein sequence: CASSPTSDSYNEQFF.

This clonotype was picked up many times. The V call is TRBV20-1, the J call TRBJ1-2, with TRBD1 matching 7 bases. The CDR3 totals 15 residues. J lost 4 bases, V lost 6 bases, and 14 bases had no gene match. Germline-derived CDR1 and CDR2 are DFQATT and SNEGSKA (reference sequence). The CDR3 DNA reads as TGCAGTGCCCGTCCCCCCACAGGGGATGCCTATGGCTACACCTTC. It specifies CSARPPTGDAYGYTF.

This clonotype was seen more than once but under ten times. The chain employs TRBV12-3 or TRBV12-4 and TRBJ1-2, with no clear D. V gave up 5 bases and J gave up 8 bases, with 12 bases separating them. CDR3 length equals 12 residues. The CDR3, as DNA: TGTGCCAGCAGTCTGGATGGCGCAGGCTACACCTTC. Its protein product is CASSLDGAGYTF.

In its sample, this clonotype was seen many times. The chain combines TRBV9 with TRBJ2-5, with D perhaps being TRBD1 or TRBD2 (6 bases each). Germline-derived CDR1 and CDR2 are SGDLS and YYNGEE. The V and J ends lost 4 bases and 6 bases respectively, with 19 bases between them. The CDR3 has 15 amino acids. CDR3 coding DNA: TGTGCCAGCAGCCAGGCCGGGGGCGCTGAACAGACCCAGTACTTC. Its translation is CASSQAGGAEQTQYF.

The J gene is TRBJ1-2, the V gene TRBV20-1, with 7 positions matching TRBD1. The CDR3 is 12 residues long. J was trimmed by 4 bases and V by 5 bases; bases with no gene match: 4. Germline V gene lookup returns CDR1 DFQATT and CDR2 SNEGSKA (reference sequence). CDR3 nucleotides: TGCAGTGCTTTGACAGGGACCTATGGCTACACCTTC. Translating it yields CSALTGTYGYTF.

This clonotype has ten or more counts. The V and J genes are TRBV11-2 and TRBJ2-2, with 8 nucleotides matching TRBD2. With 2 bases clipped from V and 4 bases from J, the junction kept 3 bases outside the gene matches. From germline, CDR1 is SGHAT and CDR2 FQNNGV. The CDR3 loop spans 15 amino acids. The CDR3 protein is CASSLILAGTGELFF. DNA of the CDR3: TGTGCCAGCAGCTTAATCCTAGCGGGCACCGGGGAGCTGTTTTTT.

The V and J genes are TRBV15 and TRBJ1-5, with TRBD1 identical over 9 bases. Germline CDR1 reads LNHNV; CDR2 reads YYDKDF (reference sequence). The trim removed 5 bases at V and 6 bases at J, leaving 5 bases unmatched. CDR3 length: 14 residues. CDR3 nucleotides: TGTGCCACCAGCTGGACAGGGGATACTCAGCCCCAGCATTTT. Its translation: CATSWTGDTQPQHF.

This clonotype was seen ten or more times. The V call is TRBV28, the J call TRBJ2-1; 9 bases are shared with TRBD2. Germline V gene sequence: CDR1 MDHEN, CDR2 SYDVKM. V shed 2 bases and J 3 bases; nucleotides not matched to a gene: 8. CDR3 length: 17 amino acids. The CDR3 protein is CASSLNPLRGGYNEQFF. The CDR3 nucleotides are TGTGCCAGCAGTTTAAACCCCCTGCGGGGGGGCTACAATGAGCAGTTCTTC.

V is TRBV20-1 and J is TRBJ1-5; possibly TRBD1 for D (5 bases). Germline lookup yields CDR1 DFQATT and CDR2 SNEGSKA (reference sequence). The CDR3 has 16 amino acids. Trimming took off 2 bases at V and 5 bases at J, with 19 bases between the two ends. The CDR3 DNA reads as TGCAGTGCTAGACGTCAGGGTGGGATGTTTGATCAGCCCCAGCATTTT. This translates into CSARRQGGMFDQPQHF.

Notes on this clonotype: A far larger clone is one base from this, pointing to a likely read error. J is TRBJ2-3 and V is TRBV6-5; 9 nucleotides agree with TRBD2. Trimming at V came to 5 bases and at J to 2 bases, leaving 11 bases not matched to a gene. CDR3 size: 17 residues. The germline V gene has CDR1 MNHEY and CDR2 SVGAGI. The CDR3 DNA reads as TGTGCCAGCAGTAGGGTTGTGTCTAGCGGGATCACAGATACGCAGTATTTT. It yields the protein CASSRVVSSGITDTQYF.

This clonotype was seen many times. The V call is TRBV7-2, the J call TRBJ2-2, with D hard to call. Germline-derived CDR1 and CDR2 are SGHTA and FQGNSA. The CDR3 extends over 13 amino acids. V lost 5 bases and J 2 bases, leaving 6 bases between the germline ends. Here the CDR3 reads CASSEFNTGELFF. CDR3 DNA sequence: TGTGCCAGCAGCGAATTCAACACCGGGGAGCTGTTTTTT.

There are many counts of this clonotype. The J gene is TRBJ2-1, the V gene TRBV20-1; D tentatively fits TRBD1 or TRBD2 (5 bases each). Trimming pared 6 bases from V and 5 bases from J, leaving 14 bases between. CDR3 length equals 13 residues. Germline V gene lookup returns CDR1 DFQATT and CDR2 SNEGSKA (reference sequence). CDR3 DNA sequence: TGCAGTGCCCTGGGGACGGCCAACAATGAGCAGTTCTTC. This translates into CSALGTANNEQFF.

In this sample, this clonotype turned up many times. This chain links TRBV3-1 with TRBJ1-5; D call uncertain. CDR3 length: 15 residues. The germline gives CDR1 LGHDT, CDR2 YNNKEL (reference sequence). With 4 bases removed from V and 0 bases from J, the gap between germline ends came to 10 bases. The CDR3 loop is CASSRSPGSNQPQHF. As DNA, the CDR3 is TGTGCCAGCAGCCGTTCACCAGGTAGCAATCAGCCCCAGCATTTT. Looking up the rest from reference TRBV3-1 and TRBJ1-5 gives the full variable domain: DTAVSQTPKYLVTQMGNDKSIKCEQNLGHDTMYWYKQDSKKFLKIMFSYNNKELIINETVPNRFSPKSPDKAHLNLHINSLELGDSAVYFCASSRSPGSNQPQHFGDGTRLSIL.

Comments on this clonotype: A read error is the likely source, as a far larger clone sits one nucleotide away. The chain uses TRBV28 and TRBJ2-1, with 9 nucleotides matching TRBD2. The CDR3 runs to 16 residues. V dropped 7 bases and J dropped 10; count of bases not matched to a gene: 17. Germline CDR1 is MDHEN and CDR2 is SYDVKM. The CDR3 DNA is TGTGCCAGCAAAAGGCCGAGGCTAGCGGGGTCCTACGAGCAGTTCTTC. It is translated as CASKRPRLAGSYEQFF.

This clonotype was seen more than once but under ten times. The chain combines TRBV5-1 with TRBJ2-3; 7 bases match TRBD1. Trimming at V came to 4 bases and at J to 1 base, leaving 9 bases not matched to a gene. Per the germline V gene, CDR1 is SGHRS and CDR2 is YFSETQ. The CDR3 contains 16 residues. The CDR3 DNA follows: TGCGCCAGCAGCATCGGACAGGCCGCTGGCACAGATACGCAGTATTTT. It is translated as CASSIGQAAGTDTQYF.

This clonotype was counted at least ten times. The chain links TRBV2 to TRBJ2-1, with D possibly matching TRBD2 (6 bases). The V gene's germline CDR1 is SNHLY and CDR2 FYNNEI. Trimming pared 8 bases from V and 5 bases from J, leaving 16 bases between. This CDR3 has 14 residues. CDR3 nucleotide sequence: TGTGCCAGCCGCACGGGAGTTAGGGACAATGAGCAGTTCTTC. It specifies CASRTGVRDNEQFF.

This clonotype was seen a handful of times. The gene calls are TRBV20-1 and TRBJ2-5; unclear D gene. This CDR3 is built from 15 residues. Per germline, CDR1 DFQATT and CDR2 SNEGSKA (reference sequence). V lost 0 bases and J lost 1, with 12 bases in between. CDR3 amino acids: CSARDLGLPQETQYF. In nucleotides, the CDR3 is TGCAGTGCTAGAGATCTTGGTCTTCCCCAAGAGACCCAGTACTTC.

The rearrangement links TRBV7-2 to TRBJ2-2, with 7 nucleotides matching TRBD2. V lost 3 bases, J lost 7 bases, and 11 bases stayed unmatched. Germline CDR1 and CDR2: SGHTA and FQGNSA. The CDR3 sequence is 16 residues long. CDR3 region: CASSFPRDYGIGELFF. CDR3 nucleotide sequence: TGTGCCAGCAGCTTTCCCCGGGACTATGGGATCGGGGAGCTGTTTTTT.

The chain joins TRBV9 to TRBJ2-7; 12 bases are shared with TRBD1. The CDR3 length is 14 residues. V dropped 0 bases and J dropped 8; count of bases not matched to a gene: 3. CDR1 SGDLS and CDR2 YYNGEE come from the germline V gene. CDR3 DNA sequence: TGTGCCAGCAGCGTAGCGGGACAGGGGGCCCAGCAGTACTTC. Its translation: CASSVAGQGAQQYF.

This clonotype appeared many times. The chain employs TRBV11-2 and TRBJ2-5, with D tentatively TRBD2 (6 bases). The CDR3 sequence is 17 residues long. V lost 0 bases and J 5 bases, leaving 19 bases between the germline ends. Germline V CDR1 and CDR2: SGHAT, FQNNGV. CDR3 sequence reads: CASSLDRYSGGGETQYF. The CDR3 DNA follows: TGTGCCAGCAGCTTAGATCGGTATAGCGGTGGGGGTGAGACCCAGTACTTC. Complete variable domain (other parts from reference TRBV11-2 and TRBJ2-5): EAGVAQSPRYKIIEKRQSVAFWCNPISGHATLYWYQQILGQGPKLLIQFQNNGVVDDSQLPKDRFSAERLKGVDSTLKIQPAKLEDSAVYLCASSLDRYSGGGETQYFGPGTRLLVL.

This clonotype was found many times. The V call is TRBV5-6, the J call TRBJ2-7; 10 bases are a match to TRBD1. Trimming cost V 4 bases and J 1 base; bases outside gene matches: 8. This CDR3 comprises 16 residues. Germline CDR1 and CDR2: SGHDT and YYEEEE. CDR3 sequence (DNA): TGTGCCAGCAGCCGGCCTGGGACAGGGGAATCCTACGAGCAGTACTTC. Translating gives CASSRPGTGESYEQYF.

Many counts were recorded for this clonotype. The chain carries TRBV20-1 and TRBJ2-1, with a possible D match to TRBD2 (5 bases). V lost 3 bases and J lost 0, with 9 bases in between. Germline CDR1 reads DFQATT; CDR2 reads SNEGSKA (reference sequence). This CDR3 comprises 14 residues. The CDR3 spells CSASQRTSYNEQFF. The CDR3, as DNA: TGCAGTGCTAGTCAGCGGACCTCCTACAATGAGCAGTTCTTC.

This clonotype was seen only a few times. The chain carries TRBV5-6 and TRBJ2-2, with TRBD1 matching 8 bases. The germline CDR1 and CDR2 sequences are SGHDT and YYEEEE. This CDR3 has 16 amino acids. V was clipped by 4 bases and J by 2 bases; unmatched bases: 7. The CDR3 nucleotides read TGTGCCAGCAGCATAGGGACAGGTATCAACACCGGGGAGCTGTTTTTT. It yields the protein CASSIGTGINTGELFF.

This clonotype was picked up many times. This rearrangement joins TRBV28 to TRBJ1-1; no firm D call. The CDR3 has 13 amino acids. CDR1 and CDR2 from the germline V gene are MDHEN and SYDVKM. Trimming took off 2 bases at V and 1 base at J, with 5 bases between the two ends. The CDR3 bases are TGTGCCAGCAGTTTACGCAGGAACACTGAAGCTTTCTTT. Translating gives CASSLRRNTEAFF.

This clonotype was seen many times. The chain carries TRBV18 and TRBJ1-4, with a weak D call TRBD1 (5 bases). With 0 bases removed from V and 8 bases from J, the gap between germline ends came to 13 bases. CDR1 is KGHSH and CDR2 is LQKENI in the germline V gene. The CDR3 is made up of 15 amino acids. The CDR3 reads CASSPPDSGREKLFF. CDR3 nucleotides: TGTGCCAGCTCACCACCGGACTCAGGGAGGGAAAAACTGTTTTTT.

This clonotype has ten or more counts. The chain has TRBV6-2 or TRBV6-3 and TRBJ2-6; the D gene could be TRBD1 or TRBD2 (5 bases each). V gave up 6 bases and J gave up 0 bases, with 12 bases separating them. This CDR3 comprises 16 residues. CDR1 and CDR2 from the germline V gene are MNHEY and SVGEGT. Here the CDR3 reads CASRKGPNSGANVLTF. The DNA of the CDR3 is TGTGCCAGCAGGAAGGGACCGAACTCTGGGGCCAACGTCCTGACTTTC.

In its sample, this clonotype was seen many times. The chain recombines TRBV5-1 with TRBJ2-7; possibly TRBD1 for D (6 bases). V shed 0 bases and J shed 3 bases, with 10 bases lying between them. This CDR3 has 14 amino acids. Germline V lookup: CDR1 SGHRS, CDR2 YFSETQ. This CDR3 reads CASSLAPGVYEQYF. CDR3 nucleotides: TGCGCCAGCAGCTTGGCCCCAGGGGTCTACGAGCAGTACTTC.